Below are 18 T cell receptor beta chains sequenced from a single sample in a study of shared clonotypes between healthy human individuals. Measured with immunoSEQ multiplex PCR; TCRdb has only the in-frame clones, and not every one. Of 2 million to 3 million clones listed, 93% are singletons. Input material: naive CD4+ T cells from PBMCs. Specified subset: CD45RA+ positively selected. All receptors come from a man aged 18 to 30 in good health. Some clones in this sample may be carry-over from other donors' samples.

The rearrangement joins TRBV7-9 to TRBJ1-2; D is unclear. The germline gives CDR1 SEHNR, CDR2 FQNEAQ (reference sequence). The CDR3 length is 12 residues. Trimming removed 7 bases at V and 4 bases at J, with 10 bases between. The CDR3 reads CASTPSGYGYTF. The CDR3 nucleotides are TGTGCCAGCACCCCATCAGGCTATGGCTACACCTTC.

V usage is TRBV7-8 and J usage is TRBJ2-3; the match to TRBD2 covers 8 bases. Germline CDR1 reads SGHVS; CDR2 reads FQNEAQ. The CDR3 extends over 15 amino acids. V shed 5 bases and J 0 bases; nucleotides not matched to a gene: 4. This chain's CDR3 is CASSPQRGSTDTQYF. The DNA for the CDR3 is TGTGCCAGCAGCCCCCAGCGGGGGAGCACAGATACGCAGTATTTT. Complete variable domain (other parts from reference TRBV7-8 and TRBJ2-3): GAGVSQSPRYKVAKRGQDVALRCDPISGHVSLFWYQQALGQGPEFLTYFQNEAQLDKSGLPSDRFFAERPEGSVSTLKIQRTQQEDSAVYLCASSPQRGSTDTQYFGPGTRLTVL.

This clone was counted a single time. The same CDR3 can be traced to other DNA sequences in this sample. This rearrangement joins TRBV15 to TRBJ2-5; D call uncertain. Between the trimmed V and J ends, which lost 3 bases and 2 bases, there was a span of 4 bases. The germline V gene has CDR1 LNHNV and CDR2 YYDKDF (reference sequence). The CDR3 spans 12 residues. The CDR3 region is CATSRRQETQYF. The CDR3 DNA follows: TGTGCCACCAGCAGGAGACAAGAGACCCAGTACTTC.

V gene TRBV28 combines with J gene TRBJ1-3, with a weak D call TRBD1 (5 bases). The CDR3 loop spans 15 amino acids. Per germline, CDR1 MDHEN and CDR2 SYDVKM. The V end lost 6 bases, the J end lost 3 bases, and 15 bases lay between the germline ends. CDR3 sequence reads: CASSLAGGNGNTIYF. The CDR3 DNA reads TGTGCCAGCAGCCTGGCCGGGGGTAATGGAAACACCATATATTTT. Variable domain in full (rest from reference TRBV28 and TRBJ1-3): DVKVTQSSRYLVKRTGEKVFLECVQDMDHENMFWYRQDPGLGLRLIYFSYDVKMKEKGDIPEGYSVSREKKERFSLILESASTNQTSMYLCASSLAGGNGNTIYFGEGSWLTVV.

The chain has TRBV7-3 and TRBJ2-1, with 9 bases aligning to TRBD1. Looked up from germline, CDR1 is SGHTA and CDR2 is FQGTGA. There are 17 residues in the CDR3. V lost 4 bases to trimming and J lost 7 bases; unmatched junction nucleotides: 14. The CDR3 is CASSSSPGQGLGNEQFF. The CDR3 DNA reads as TGTGCCAGCAGCTCCTCGCCGGGACAGGGTTTGGGTAATGAGCAGTTCTTC. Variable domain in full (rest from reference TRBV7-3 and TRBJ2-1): GAGVSQTPSNKVTEKGKYVELRCDPISGHTALYWYRQSLGQGPEFLIYFQGTGAADDSGLPNDRFFAVRPEGSVSTLKIQRTERGDSAVYLCASSSSPGQGLGNEQFFGPGTRLTVL.

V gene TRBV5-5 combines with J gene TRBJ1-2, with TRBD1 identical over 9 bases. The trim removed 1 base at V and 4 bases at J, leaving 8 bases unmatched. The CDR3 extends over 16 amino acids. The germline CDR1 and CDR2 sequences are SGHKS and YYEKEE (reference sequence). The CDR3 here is CASSLSVGTGIYGYTF. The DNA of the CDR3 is TGTGCCAGCAGCTTGTCGGTAGGGACAGGGATCTATGGCTACACCTTC.

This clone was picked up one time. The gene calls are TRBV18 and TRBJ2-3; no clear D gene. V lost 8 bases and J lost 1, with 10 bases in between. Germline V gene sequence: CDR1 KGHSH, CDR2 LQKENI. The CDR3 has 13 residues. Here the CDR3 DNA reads TGTGCCAGCATCCAACTGGGCACAGATACGCAGTATTTT. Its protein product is CASIQLGTDTQYF.

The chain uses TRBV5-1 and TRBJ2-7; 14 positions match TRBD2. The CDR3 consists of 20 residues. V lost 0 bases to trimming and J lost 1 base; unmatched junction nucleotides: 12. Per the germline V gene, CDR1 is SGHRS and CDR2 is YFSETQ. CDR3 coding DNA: TGCGCCAGCAGCTTGGCTCCGGGACTAGCGGGAGCGGAAAGGTCCTACGAGCAGTACTTC. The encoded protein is CASSLAPGLAGAERSYEQYF.

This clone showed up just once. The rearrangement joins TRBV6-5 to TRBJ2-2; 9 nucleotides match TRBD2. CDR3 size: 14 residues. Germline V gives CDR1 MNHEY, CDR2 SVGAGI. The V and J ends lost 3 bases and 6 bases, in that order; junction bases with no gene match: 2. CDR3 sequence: CASSYAGGSGELFF. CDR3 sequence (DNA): TGTGCCAGCAGTTATGCGGGAGGGTCCGGGGAGCTGTTTTTT.

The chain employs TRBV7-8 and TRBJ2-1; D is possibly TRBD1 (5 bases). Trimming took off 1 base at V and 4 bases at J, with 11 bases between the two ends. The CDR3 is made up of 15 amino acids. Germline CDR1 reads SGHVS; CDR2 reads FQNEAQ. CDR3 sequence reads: CASSLGQGIYNEQFF. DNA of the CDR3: TGTGCCAGCAGCTTAGGGCAGGGAATTTACAATGAGCAGTTCTTC. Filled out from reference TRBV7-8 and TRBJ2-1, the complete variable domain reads GAGVSQSPRYKVAKRGQDVALRCDPISGHVSLFWYQQALGQGPEFLTYFQNEAQLDKSGLPSDRFFAERPEGSVSTLKIQRTQQEDSAVYLCASSLGQGIYNEQFFGPGTRLTVL.

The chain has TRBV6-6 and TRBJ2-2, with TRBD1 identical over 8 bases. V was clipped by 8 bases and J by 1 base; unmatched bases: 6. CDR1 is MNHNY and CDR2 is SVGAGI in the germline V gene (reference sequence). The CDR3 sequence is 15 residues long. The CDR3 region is CASSRQGRNTGELFF. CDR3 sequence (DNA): TGTGCCAGCTCCCGACAGGGGAGGAACACCGGGGAGCTGTTTTTT.

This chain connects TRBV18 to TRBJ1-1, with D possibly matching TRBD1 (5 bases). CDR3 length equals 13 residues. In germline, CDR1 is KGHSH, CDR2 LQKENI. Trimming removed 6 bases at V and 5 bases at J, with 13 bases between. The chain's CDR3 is CASSPGRITEAFF. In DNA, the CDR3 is TGTGCCAGCTCGCCGGGACGGATAACTGAAGCTTTCTTT.

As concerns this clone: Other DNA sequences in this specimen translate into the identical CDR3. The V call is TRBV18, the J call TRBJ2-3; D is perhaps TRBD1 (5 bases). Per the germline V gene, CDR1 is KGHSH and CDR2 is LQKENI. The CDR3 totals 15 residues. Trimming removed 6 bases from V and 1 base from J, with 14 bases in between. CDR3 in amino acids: CASSPQGARTDTQYF. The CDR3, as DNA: TGTGCCAGCTCCCCCCAAGGGGCCCGCACAGATACGCAGTATTTT.

The CDR3 DNA reads as TGTGCCAGCTCCTCCCACGGGGGGAGCACCGGGGAGCTGTTTTTT. The encoded protein is CASSSHGGSTGELFF. This chain uses TRBV28 with TRBJ2-2; 7 nucleotides match TRBD2. The CDR3 covers 15 residues. Trimming at V came to 8 bases and at J to 4 bases, leaving 10 bases not matched to a gene. From germline, CDR1 is MDHEN and CDR2 SYDVKM. The complete variable domain, with remaining parts taken from reference TRBV28 and TRBJ2-2, reads DVKVTQSSRYLVKRTGEKVFLECVQDMDHENMFWYRQDPGLGLRLIYFSYDVKMKEKGDIPEGYSVSREKKERFSLILESASTNQTSMYLCASSSHGGSTGELFFGEGSRLTVL.

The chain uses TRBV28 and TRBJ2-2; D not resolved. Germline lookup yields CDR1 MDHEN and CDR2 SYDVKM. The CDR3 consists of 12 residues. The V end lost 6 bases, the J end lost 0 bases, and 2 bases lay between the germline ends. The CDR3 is CASRTNTGELFF. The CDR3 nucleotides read TGTGCCAGCAGAACGAACACCGGGGAGCTGTTTTTT.

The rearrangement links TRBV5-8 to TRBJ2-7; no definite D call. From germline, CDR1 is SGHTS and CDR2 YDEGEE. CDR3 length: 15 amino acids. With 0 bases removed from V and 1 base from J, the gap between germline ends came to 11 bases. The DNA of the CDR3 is TGTGCCAGCAGCTTGGGGCTGACAAAATCCTACGAGCAGTACTTC. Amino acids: CASSLGLTKSYEQYF.

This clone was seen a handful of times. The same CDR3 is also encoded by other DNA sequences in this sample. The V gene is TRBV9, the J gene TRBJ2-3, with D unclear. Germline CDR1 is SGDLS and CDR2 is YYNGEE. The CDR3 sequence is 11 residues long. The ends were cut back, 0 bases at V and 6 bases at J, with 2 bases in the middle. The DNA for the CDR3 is TGTGCCAGCAGCGTAGAGGATACGCAGTATTTT. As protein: CASSVEDTQYF. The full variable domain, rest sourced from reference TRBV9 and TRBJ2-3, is DSGVTQTPKHLITATGQRVTLRCSPRSGDLSVYWYQQSLDQGLQFLIQYYNGEERAKGNILERFSAQQFPDLHSELNLSSLELGDSALYFCASSVEDTQYFGPGTRLTVL.

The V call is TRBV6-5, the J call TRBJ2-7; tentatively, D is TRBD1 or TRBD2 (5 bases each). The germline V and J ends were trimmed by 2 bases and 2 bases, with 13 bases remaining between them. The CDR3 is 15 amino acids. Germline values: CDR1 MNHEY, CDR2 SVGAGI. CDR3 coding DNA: TGTGCCAGCAGTTACCTCGCAGGGACCACCTACGAGCAGTACTTC. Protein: CASSYLAGTTYEQYF.